This entry concerns a single TCR beta chain. What it binds is not known. Caucasian adults living in Nashville, Tennessee, provided all samples. These data belong to a study of shared clonotypes between healthy human individuals. Background on the study: The cohort comprised a couple of women and a few men. Their ages spanned 18 to 49 years.

Regarding the study as a whole: Donors were few, which limited the genetic and exposure-history diversity represented. Larger richness was generally estimated for naive than memory subsets.

The V end lost 0 bases, the J end lost 8 bases, and 18 bases lay between the germline ends. The CDR3 spans 16 residues. Germline V CDR1 and CDR2: SGDLS, YYNGEE. The protocol was immunoSEQ multiplex PCR, while the TCRdb copy is restricted to in-frame clones and leaves out a portion. This sample yields a few million clones, of which 90% to 96% are seen a single time; less than 0.15% belongs to the top ten. The sequence came from a man aged 18 to 30 in good health. The chain couples TRBV9 to TRBJ1-3; perhaps TRBD1 as D (5 bases). Sequencing was carried out using naive CD4+ T cells sorted from blood. The subset: CD45RA+ positively selected. In nucleotides, the CDR3 is TGTGCCAGCAGCGTAGCTGGGACTATACAAGGGGACACCATATATTTT. It specifies CASSVAGTIQGDTIYF.